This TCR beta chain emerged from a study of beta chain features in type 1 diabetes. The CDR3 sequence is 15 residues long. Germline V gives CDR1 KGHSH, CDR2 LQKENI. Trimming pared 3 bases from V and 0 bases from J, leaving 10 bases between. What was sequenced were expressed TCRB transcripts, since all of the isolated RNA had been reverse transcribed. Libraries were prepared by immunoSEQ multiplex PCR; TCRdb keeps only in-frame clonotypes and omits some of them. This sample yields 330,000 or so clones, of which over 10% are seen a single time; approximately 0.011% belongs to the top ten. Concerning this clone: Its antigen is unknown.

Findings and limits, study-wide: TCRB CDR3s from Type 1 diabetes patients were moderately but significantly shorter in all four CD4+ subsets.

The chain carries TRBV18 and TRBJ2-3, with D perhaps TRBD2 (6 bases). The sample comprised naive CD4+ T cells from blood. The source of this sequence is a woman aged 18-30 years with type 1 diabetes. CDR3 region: CASSPRGVSTDTQYF. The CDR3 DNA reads TGTGCCAGCTCACCTCGCGGGGTTAGCACAGATACGCAGTATTTT. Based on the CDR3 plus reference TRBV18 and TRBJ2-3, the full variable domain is NAGVMQNPRHLVRRRGQEARLRCSPMKGHSHVYWYRQLPEEGLKFMVYLQKENIIDESGMPKERFSAEFPKEGPSILRIQQVVRGDSAAYFCASSPRGVSTDTQYFGPGTRLTVL.